This T cell receptor (beta chain) was recorded in a study of blood T cells in healthy people across ages. On the study more broadly: With template switching, about one barcoded beta molecule was captured per two T cells.

CDR3 length: 15 amino acids. Per germline, CDR1 LGHNA and CDR2 YNFKEQ. Trimming took 3 bases from V and 4 from J; bases not matched to a gene: 7. For the second PCR, which ran for 7 to 11 cycles, a sample-barcoded 5' primer and a J-beta primer mix were used. Through a template-switch adaptor with 12 random nucleotides, each cDNA molecule received a tag. TCRdb itself ran the 5' RACE reads through MiXCR, one entry per CDR3 protein. The table lists more than 650,000 distinct CDR3 sequences, 22% of them singletons. Donors were systemically healthy Caucasian individuals from Russia aged roughly 6 to 100 years. Total RNA, at least 5 micrograms per sample, came from PBMCs.

The chain joins TRBV4-2 to TRBJ1-2, with 8 bases lining up with TRBD1. Sample: blood. This TCR was sampled from a man in his 70s in good health. CDR3 sequence: CASSHGQGGTYGYTF. The CDR3 DNA reads TGTGCCAGCAGCCACGGACAGGGAGGCACCTATGGCTACACCTTC.